The TCR beta chain described here comes from a study of identical twins. Study conclusions and caveats: The more abundant beta clonotypes in cord blood had fewer insertions, and memory repertoires did not show this.

TCRdb reprocessed the 5' RACE reads with MiXCR, giving one entry per CDR3 protein. The sample consists of approximately 590,000 distinct CDR3 sequences, over 8.5% of them appearing once. There are a few counts of this clonotype. What it binds is unknown. CDR3 size: 17 residues. The junction had 11 bases not matched to a gene; V was cut back by 5 bases and J by 2 bases. Per germline, CDR1 MDHEN and CDR2 SYDVKM. The same data also contributed to another study, on yellow fever vaccine responses in identical twins.

Material for sequencing was PBMCs. The chain recombines TRBV28 with TRBJ2-2; 7 bases match TRBD1. The clonotype comes from a woman under 30 in good health. The CDR3 region is CASSPRQGFRNTGELFF. The CDR3 DNA reads as TGTGCCAGCAGTCCCAGACAGGGATTTCGCAACACCGGGGAGCTGTTTTTT. The variable domain in full, completed from reference TRBV28 and TRBJ2-2, reads DVKVTQSSRYLVKRTGEKVFLECVQDMDHENMFWYRQDPGLGLRLIYFSYDVKMKEKGDIPEGYSVSREKKERFSLILESASTNQTSMYLCASSPRQGFRNTGELFFGEGSRLTVL.